Listed below are T cell receptor beta chains from one sample, sequenced in a study of blood T cell repertoires in COVID-19. Repertoires were generated with immunoSEQ multiplex PCR, while TCRdb's copy carries only in-frame clones and drops some. The sample contains approximately 100,000 clones, approximately 83% of which appear only once. The sequenced sample consisted of PBMCs or T cells enriched from blood (not recorded which). The receptors here all came from a woman between 45 and 60 years old who had recovered from COVID-19. Each CDR3 is given with its conserved first and last residue. A D gene is named only where the DNA matches it firmly.

D gene	J gene	V gene	CDR3 protein
-	TRBJ1-2	TRBV6-5	CASSYDARAYGYTF
-	TRBJ2-7	TRBV13	CASRVTGTYEQYF
TRBD1	TRBJ2-5	TRBV5-1	CASSNRGQETQYF
TRBD2	TRBJ2-2	TRBV6-5	CASSQWTRTTGELFF
TRBD2	TRBJ2-7	TRBV28	CASSSPRAAGLQYF
-	TRBJ1-5	TRBV28	CASRLLNQPQHF
TRBD2	TRBJ2-7	TRBV9	CASSAGGLAGDEQYF
-	TRBJ1-6	TRBV27	CASSFLGGSPLHF
TRBD1	TRBJ2-3	TRBV19	CASSLGTGGDTQYF
-	TRBJ1-2	TRBV12-5	CASGLWGQNNYGYTF
-	TRBJ1-2	TRBV3-1/TRBV3-2	CASSQYKGIMGGGYTF
-	TRBJ1-5	TRBV5-1	CASSPGDLSNQPQHF
-	TRBJ1-3	TRBV18	CASSPSRNSGNTIYF
-	TRBJ1-6	TRBV23-1	CASSPPMGPPLHF
TRBD1	TRBJ1-1	TRBV5-1	CASSFTGTGETEAFF
TRBD2	TRBJ2-5	TRBV25-1	CASSEPGLAGAETQYF
-	TRBJ1-2	TRBV30	CAWSVFRAGYGYTF
-	TRBJ2-7	TRBV7-9	CASRQDSRGQYF
-	TRBJ2-6	TRBV19	CASRGYLSGANVLTF
TRBD1	TRBJ1-4	TRBV6-8	CASRTPGGEKLFF
-	TRBJ1-3	TRBV5-1	CASSQQDSGNTIYF
-	TRBJ2-7	TRBV23-1	CASSQSKRAYEQYF
-	TRBJ2-2	TRBV10-1	CASSPLPTGELFF
-	TRBJ1-1	TRBV28	CASRTYRELPEAFF
TRBD1	TRBJ2-1	TRBV30	CAWSSGTGRLF
-	TRBJ1-2	TRBV5-1	CASSLAPGLYGYTF
TRBD1	TRBJ2-2	TRBV6-6	CASSRSFGQAGTGELFF
TRBD1	TRBJ2-5	TRBV30	CAWSRIGGRETQYF
TRBD1	TRBJ1-5	TRBV6-5	CASTTGVQPQHF
-	TRBJ1-2	TRBV30	CAWSLDTDGYTF
-	TRBJ2-5	TRBV5-4	CASSLAERKETQYF
TRBD1	TRBJ1-4	TRBV11-3	CASSLSQGQTNEKLFF
TRBD2	TRBJ2-1	TRBV7-9	CASSLSAVAGHNEQFF
-	TRBJ1-3	TRBV18	CASREGPGNTIYF
TRBD2	TRBJ2-5	TRBV5-1	CASSLAGTSGGARETQYF
-	TRBJ2-7	TRBV10-1	CASSEATGSSYEQYF
-	TRBJ2-7	TRBV27	CASSFEAETYEQYF
TRBD2	TRBJ2-1	TRBV27	CASSLSITSGYNEQFF
TRBD1	TRBJ2-5	TRBV28	CASSSRKGTGGNRETQYF
-	TRBJ2-5	TRBV5-4	CASSLEGAKTQYF
-	TRBJ2-3	TRBV2	CASSDREIPDTQYF
TRBD2	TRBJ2-1	TRBV12-5	CASGLVVGGRAEEQFF
TRBD1	TRBJ1-5	TRBV30	CAWSNQGAGVNFYSNQPQHF
-	TRBJ1-3	TRBV5-1	CASSFVGADSGNTIYF
TRBD1	TRBJ2-7	TRBV19	CASSAPGQAYEQYF
TRBD1	TRBJ2-3	TRBV6-5	CASSRDREDTQYF
-	TRBJ2-1	TRBV4-1	CASSREAASYNEQFF
TRBD2	TRBJ2-1	TRBV27	CASSSSRTSGSWDEQFF
-	TRBJ2-5	TRBV7-3	CASSQRFQETQYF
-	TRBJ2-7	TRBV28	CASSSTTDSYEQYF